These T cell receptor beta chains were read from a single sample in a study of blood T cell repertoires in COVID-19. Repertoires were generated with immunoSEQ multiplex PCR, while TCRdb's copy carries only in-frame clones and drops some. The sample includes some 200,000 clones, around 83% seen only once; the top ten take 7%. What was sequenced was peripheral blood. Receptor source: an elderly woman in a cohort sampled during active or convalescent COVID-19. CDR3s include the opening cysteine and the closing phenylalanine or tryptophan. A D gene is named only where the DNA matches it firmly. A row's size may be missing; if present it is once, few, many or a size class.

D gene	V gene	J gene	clone size	CDR3 protein	CDR3 DNA
NA	TRBV7-9	TRBJ1-6	NA	CASSLAAGYNSPLHF	TGTGCCAGCAGCTTAGCGGCGGGTTATAATTCACCCCTCCACTTT
NA	TRBV6-2/TRBV6-3	TRBJ1-2	NA	CASSTLRDGRLNYGYTF	TGTGCCAGCAGTACCCTGCGAGACGGGAGACTAAACTATGGCTACACCTTC
TRBD1	TRBV19	TRBJ1-2	NA	CASSAGQGASDYGYTF	TGTGCCAGTAGTGCCGGACAGGGGGCGTCGGACTATGGCTACACCTTC
TRBD1	TRBV28	TRBJ2-7	NA	CASSLIGTALRRSYEQYF	TGTGCCAGCAGTCTAATCGGGACAGCGCTTAGGCGCTCCTACGAGCAGTACTTC
TRBD1	TRBV6-4	TRBJ1-4	few	CASSAQGGEKLFF	TGTGCCAGCAGTGCGCAGGGGGGCGAAAAACTGTTTTTT
TRBD1	TRBV2	TRBJ1-6	NA	CASSSDRGRSPLHF	TGTGCCAGCAGTTCCGACAGGGGGAGATCACCCCTCCACTTT
TRBD1	TRBV5-1	TRBJ2-1	NA	CASSYTGAEQFF	TGCGCCAGCAGCTATACAGGGGCTGAGCAGTTCTTC
NA	TRBV18	TRBJ2-1	NA	CASSSGGNEQFF	TGTGCCAGCTCATCAGGAGGGAATGAGCAGTTCTTC
TRBD1	TRBV11-2	TRBJ2-7	NA	CASSPDRGYEQYF	TGTGCCAGCAGCCCCGACAGGGGGTACGAGCAGTACTTC
NA	TRBV5-1	TRBJ2-3	NA	CASSLAGTQDTQYF	TGCGCCAGCAGCTTGGCCGGGACTCAAGATACGCAGTATTTT
NA	TRBV6-5	TRBJ1-6	NA	CASTDRVRSGPLHF	TGTGCCAGCACCGACCGGGTTAGATCGGGACCCCTCCACTTT
NA	TRBV11-3	TRBJ2-2	NA	CASSFSSVNTGELFF	TGTGCCAGCAGCTTTTCATCAGTGAACACCGGGGAGCTGTTTTTT
NA	TRBV7-9	TRBJ2-7	NA	CASSLMQGREQYF	TGTGCCAGCAGCTTGATGCAGGGGCGGGAGCAGTACTTC
NA	TRBV10-3	TRBJ2-3	NA	CAISGGLAASTDTQYF	TGTGCCATCAGTGGGGGGCTAGCGGCTAGCACAGATACGCAGTATTTT
NA	TRBV4-1	TRBJ1-3	NA	CASSQAGRLSGNTIYF	TGCGCCAGCAGCCAAGCCGGGAGACTCTCTGGAAACACCATATATTTT
NA	TRBV7-2	TRBJ1-4	NA	CASTAGRNEKLFF	TGTGCCAGCACCGCAGGGCGAAATGAAAAACTGTTTTTT
TRBD1	TRBV7-8	TRBJ2-1	once	CASSQTRDRGNNEQFF	TGTGCCAGCAGCCAAACCCGGGACAGGGGGAACAATGAGCAGTTCTTC
NA	TRBV27	TRBJ1-4	NA	CASSPAGRRAEKLFF	TGTGCCAGCAGTCCCGCAGGGCGCCGGGCCGAAAAACTGTTTTTT
NA	TRBV27	TRBJ1-2	NA	CASSFGRGYGYTF	TGTGCCAGCAGTTTTGGTAGGGGGTATGGCTACACCTTC
NA	TRBV9	TRBJ1-1	NA	CASSATANTEAFF	TGTGCCAGCAGCGCGACAGCGAACACTGAAGCTTTCTTT
NA	TRBV19	TRBJ1-4	NA	CASSMTADQGEKLFF	TGTGCCAGTAGTATGACGGCCGATCAGGGCGAAAAACTGTTTTTT
TRBD1	TRBV18	TRBJ1-3	NA	CASSSGGDRLTGNTIYF	TGTGCCAGCTCATCGGGCGGGGACAGGCTAACTGGAAACACCATATATTTT
TRBD1	TRBV7-2	TRBJ2-1	NA	CASSRQGGQAYNEQFF	TGTGCCAGCAGCCGTCAGGGGGGACAGGCCTACAATGAGCAGTTCTTC
NA	TRBV28	TRBJ2-2	NA	CASSFLWGGAGELFF	TGTGCCAGCAGTTTCTTGTGGGGCGGAGCCGGGGAGCTGTTTTTT
NA	TRBV11-3	TRBJ1-4	NA	CASRAGSGDEKLFF	TGTGCCAGCAGGGCGGGGTCGGGGGATGAAAAACTGTTTTTT
NA	TRBV30	TRBJ2-1	NA	CASSPGGGVNEQFF	TGTGCCTCCTCCCCGGGGGGCGGTGTAAATGAGCAGTTCTTC
TRBD1	TRBV19	TRBJ1-5	few	CASSIGQGVGSFNQPQHF	TGTGCCAGTAGTATCGGACAGGGCGTAGGCAGTTTCAATCAGCCCCAGCATTTT
NA	TRBV5-4	TRBJ2-5	NA	CASSSAGEAETQYF	TGTGCCAGCAGCTCCGCCGGAGAGGCGGAGACCCAGTACTTC
TRBD1	TRBV29-1	TRBJ1-1	NA	CSALRQGGTEAFF	TGCAGCGCCCTTAGACAGGGGGGGACTGAAGCTTTCTTT
TRBD2	TRBV15	TRBJ2-5	few	CATSRGLAGRWGETQYF	TGTGCCACCAGCAGAGGACTAGCGGGTCGGTGGGGGGAGACCCAGTACTTC
NA	TRBV2	TRBJ2-1	NA	CASRQGGEQFF	TGTGCCAGCAGGCAAGGCGGTGAGCAGTTCTTC
TRBD1	TRBV14	TRBJ1-1	NA	CASSGYRGQGTEAFF	TGTGCCAGCAGCGGTTACAGGGGTCAGGGGACTGAAGCTTTCTTT
TRBD1	TRBV4-1	TRBJ2-2	once	CASSQGRGRFLGELFF	TGCGCCAGCAGCCAAGGCAGGGGGCGCTTTTTGGGGGAGCTGTTTTTT
TRBD2	TRBV5-4	TRBJ2-1	NA	CASSLGAGGLGVFPYNEQFF	TGTGCCAGCAGCTTAGGAGCGGGGGGGCTCGGGGTGTTCCCCTACAATGAGCAGTTCTTC
NA	TRBV3-1/TRBV3-2	TRBJ1-1	NA	CASSQDRLRGAPEAFF	TGTGCCAGCAGCCAAGATAGGTTGAGAGGCGCCCCCGAAGCTTTCTTT
NA	TRBV6-4	TRBJ1-6	NA	CASTAGYYNSPLHF	TGTGCCAGCACCGCAGGTTATTATAATTCACCCCTCCACTTT
NA	TRBV27	TRBJ1-5	NA	CASMRRGYNQPQHF	TGTGCCAGCATGAGGAGGGGCTATAACCAGCCCCAGCATTTT
TRBD1	TRBV7-2	TRBJ1-2	NA	CASSLVGGRGYYGYTF	TGTGCCAGCAGCTTAGTTGGCGGCAGGGGGTACTATGGCTACACCTTC
NA	TRBV30	TRBJ1-3	NA	CAWTAKWVAEDTIYF	TGTGCCTGGACGGCCAAATGGGTTGCGGAGGACACCATATATTTT
NA	TRBV5-4	TRBJ1-1	NA	CASSLNRRLNTEAFF	TGTGCCAGCAGCTTAAACAGGCGATTGAACACTGAAGCTTTCTTT
NA	TRBV2	TRBJ2-2	NA	CASSEYGYAGELFF	TGTGCCAGCAGTGAATACGGTTATGCCGGGGAGCTGTTTTTT
TRBD2	TRBV7-9	TRBJ2-3	NA	CASSLTSGGYTDTQYF	TGTGCCAGCAGCCTGACTAGCGGGGGGTACACAGATACGCAGTATTTT
NA	TRBV7-2	TRBJ1-5	NA	CASSFGGPQPQHF	TGTGCCAGCAGCTTTGGAGGGCCTCAGCCCCAGCATTTT
TRBD1	TRBV5-4	TRBJ2-3	NA	CASSLLMSIRDRLTDTQYF	TGTGCCAGCAGCTTACTTATGTCGATTCGGGACAGGCTCACAGATACGCAGTATTTT
NA	TRBV28	TRBJ2-1	once	CASSLPGYEQFF	TGTGCCAGCAGTTTACCAGGCTATGAGCAGTTCTTC
NA	TRBV19	TRBJ1-2	NA	CASLNPHGYGYTF	TGTGCCAGCCTGAACCCCCACGGCTATGGCTACACCTTC
NA	TRBV10-3	TRBJ1-5	NA	CAINEGGNQPQHF	TGTGCCATCAATGAGGGCGGGAATCAGCCCCAGCATTTT